The present T cell receptor (beta chain) was sequenced within a study of chemoradiotherapy in HPV16-positive cancers (dated by TCRdb to the early 2020s). About the full investigation: Functional T-cell assays on cells from a couple of HPV16-positive patients defined candidate HPV-specific T-cell clones and common TCR motifs. The study asked whether T-cell immunity against the HPV oncoproteins E6 and E7 changes during chemoradiotherapy and whether it affects survival. The candidate HPV-specific TCRs and motifs were then tracked in TCR repertoires from around 86 patients with HPV-related cancers.

On this clone: The antigen it binds to is not known. Qualities for individual bases were not recorded, and no much larger clone is one base off.

Repertoires were sampled repeatedly over the course of chemoradiotherapy so that clonal expansion in the tumor microenvironment could be followed. Library creation used the immunoSEQ multiplex PCR assay. The table comes from immuneACCESS by way of TCRdb, which keeps in-frame sequences with V and J called. Part of the clones is missing from these tables; in studies checked, under half for an unresolved V gene and the rest for unknown reasons. The sample includes about 5,400 clones, with approximately 90% observed a single time. The ten largest clones add up to 1.5% to 2% of the sample. Per the germline V gene, LGHNT is the CDR1 and FRNRAP is the CDR2. A distance of 16 bases separates the germline ends of V and J, which lose 6 bases and 7 bases respectively. The CDR3, from cysteine to phenylalanine, totals 15 residues. Only the CDR3 portion is preserved as DNA: 45 bases, with reading frame beginning at the first base.

Results and caveats for the whole study, not just this receptor: The survival association was reported for HPV16-positive patients, and the functional definition of HPV-specific T cells was derived from only a couple of HPV16-positive patients. Expansion of candidate HPV-specific clones and E7-related TCR motifs was observed in the tumor microenvironment during treatment, whereas no such expansion was observed for non-HPV-specific T cells. Improved recurrence-free survival in HPV16-positive patients was associated with expansion of HPV-responsive T cells during chemoradiotherapy.

The rearranged segments are TRBV12-5 and TRBJ1-6, with no confidently assigned D gene. This sequence was found in a human donor with HPV-associated anogenital cancer. Specimen: blood, collected from a patient who underwent chemoradiotherapy. The CDR3 protein is CASGRSGGVNSPLHF. The DNA is as follows: TGTGCTAGTGGCCGATCCGGCGGGGTGAATTCACCCCTCCACTTT.